This entry concerns a single T cell receptor beta chain. Original methodology: Reference gene primers were amplified, and this amplification served to estimate nucleated cell counts. Profiled with immunoSEQ multiplex PCR; TCRdb holds only in-frame clones, not every one. V, J and clone size are those of that table, while D and trimming were read from the DNA. In the table there are 250,000 to 300,000 clones, 82% of which are singletons. Germline lookup yields CDR1 SNHLY and CDR2 FYNNEI. V lost 6 bases, J lost 1 base, and 5 bases stayed unmatched. The CDR3 is made up of 15 amino acids. The data were taken from a study of blood T cell repertoires in COVID-19. Study overall: The cDNA or gDNA used as material had been derived from T cells, B-cell-depleted T cells, or PBMCs.

This clonotype was sampled from a woman in her late teens or twenties with acute or convalescent COVID-19. This chain links TRBV2 with TRBJ2-7; 11 positions agree with TRBD2. The sample was peripheral blood. CDR3: CASSKLAGVSYEQYF. The CDR3 DNA reads TGTGCCAGCAGCAAACTAGCGGGAGTATCCTACGAGCAGTACTTC.